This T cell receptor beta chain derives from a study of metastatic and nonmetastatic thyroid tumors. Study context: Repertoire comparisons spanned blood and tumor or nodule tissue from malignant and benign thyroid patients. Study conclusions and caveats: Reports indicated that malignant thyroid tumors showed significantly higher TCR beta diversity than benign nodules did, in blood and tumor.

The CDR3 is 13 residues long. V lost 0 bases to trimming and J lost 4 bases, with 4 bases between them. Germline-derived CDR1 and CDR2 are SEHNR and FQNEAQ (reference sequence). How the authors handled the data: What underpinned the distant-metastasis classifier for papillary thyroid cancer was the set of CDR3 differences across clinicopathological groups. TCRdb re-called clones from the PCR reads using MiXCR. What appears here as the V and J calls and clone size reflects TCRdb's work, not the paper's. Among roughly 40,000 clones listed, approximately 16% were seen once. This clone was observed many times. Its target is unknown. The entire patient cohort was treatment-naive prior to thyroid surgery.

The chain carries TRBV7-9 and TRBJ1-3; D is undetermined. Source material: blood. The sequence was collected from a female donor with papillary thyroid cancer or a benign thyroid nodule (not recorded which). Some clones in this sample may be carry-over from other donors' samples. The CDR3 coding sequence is TGTGCCAGCAGCTTAGCCCTGGGAAACACCATATATTTT. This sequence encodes CASSLALGNTIYF.